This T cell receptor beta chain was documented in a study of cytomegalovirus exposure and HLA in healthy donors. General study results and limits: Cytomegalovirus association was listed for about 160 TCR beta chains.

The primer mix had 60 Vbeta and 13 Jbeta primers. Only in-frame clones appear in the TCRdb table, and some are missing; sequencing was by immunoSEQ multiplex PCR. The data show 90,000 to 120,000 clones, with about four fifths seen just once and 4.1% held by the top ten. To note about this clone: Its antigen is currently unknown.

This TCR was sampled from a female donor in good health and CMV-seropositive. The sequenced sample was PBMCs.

In nucleotides, the CDR3 is TGTGCCAGCCTCCAGCGGGACTCCTACGAGCAGTACTTC. This translates into CASLQRDSYEQYF. This sequence joins TRBV6-1 and TRBJ2-7; 7 positions agree with TRBD2. Germline trimming cut 8 bases from V and 0 bases from J; bases unmatched to any gene: 4. The length of the CDR3 is 13 residues. Germline V gene sequence: CDR1 MNHNS, CDR2 SASEGT.